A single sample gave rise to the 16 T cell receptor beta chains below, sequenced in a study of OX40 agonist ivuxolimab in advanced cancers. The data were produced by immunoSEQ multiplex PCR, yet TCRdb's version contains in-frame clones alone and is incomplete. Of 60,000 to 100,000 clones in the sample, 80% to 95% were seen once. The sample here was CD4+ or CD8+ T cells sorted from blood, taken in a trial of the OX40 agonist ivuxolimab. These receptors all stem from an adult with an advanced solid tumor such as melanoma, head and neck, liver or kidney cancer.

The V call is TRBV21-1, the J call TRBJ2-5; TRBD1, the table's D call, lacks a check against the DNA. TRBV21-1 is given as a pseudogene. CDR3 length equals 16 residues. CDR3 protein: CASSTTNRDRVETQYF. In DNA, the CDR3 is TGTGCCAGCAGCACCACGAACCGGGACAGGGTAGAGACCCAGTACTTC.

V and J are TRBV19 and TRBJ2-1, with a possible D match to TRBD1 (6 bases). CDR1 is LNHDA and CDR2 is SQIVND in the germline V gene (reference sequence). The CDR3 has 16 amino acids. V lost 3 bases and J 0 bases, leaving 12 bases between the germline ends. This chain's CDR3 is CASSIKGQGSYNEQFF. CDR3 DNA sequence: TGTGCCAGTAGTATTAAGGGACAAGGCTCCTACAATGAGCAGTTCTTC.

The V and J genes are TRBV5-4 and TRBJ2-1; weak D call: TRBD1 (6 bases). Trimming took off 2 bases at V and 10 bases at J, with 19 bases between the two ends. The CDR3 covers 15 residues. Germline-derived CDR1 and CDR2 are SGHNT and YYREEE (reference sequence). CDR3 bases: TGTGCCAGCAGCTTTTATGGCAGGGGCCGCGGAGAGCAGTTCTTC. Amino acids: CASSFYGRGRGEQFF.

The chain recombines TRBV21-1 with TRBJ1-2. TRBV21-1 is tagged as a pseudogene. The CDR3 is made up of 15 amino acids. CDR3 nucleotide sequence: TGTGCCAGCAGCAAAGTGGCGGGAAGTACGATTGGCTACACCTTC. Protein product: CASSKVAGSTIGYTF.

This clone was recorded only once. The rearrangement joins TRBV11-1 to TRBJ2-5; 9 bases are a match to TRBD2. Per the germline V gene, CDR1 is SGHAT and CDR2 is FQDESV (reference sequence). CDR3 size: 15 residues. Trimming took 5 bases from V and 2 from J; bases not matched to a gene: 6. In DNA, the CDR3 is TGTGCCAGCAGCCCCCGGACTAGCGCACAAGAGACCCAGTACTTC. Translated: CASSPRTSAQETQYF.

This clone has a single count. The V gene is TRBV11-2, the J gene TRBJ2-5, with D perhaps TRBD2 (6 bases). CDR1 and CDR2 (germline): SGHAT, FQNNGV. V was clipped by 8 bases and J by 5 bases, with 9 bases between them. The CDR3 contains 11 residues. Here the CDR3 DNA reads TGTGCCAGCCGACTAGGGGAGACCCAGTACTTC. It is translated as CASRLGETQYF.

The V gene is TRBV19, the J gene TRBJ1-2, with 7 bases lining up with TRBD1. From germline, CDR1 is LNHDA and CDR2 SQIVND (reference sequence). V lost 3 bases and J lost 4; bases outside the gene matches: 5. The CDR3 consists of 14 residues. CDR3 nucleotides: TGTGCCAGTAGTATCGACAGGGACAGCTATGGCTACACCTTC. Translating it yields CASSIDRDSYGYTF.

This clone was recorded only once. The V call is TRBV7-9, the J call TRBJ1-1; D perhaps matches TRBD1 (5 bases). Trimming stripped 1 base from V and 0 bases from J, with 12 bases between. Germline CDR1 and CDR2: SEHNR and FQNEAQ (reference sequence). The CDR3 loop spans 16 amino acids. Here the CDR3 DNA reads TGTGCCAGCAGCTTAGGCTCCGGGGCGGTGAACACTGAAGCTTTCTTT. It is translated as CASSLGSGAVNTEAFF. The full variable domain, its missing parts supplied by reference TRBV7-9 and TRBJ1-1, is DTGVSQNPRHKITKRGQNVTFRCDPISEHNRLYWYRQTLGQGPEFLTYFQNEAQLEKSRLLSDRFSAERPKGSFSTLEIQRTEQGDSAMYLCASSLGSGAVNTEAFFGQGTRLTVV.

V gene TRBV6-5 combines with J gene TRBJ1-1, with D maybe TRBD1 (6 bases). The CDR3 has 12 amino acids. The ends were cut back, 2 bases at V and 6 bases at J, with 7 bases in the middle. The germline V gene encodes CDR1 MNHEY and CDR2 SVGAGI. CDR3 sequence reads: CASSYEGAEAFF. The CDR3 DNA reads TGTGCCAGCAGTTACGAGGGGGCTGAAGCTTTCTTT.

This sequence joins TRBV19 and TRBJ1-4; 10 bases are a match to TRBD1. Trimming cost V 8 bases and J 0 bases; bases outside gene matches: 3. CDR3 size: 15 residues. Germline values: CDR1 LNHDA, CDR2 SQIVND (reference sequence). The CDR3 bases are TGTGCCAGTTCGGACAGGGGGTCAACTAATGAAAAACTGTTTTTT. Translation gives CASSDRGSTNEKLFF.

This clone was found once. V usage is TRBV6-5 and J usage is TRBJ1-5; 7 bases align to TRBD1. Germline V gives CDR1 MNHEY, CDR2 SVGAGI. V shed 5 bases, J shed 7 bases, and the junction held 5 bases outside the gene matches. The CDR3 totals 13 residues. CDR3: CASSQDRAQPQHF. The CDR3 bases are TGTGCCAGCAGTCAAGACAGGGCCCAGCCCCAGCATTTT.

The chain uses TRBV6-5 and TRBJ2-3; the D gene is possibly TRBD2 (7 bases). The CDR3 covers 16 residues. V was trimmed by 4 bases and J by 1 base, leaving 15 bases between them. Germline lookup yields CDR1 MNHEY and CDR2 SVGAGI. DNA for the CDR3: TGTGCCAGCAGTTCACCCGGGGGGCTACGCACAGATACGCAGTATTTT. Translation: CASSSPGGLRTDTQYF.

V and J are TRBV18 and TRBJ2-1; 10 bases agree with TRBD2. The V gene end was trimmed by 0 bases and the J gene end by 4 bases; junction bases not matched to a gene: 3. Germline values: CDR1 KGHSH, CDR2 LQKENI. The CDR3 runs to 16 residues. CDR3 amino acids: CASSPPRTSGYNEQFF. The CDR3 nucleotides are TGTGCCAGCTCACCACCGAGGACTAGCGGTTACAATGAGCAGTTCTTC.

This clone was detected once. CDR3 sequence: CASSPRFGSGANVLTF. CDR3 sequence (DNA): TGTGCCAGCAGCCCCCGTTTCGGATCTGGGGCCAACGTCCTGACTTTC. This sequence joins TRBV9 and TRBJ2-6; D remains unclear. Per the germline V gene, CDR1 is SGDLS and CDR2 is YYNGEE. V was cut by 4 bases and J by 1 base, with 12 bases left in between. The CDR3 contains 16 residues.

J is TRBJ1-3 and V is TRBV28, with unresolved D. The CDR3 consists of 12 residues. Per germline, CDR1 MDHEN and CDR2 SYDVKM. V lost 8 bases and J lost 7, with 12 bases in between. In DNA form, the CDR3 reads TGTGCCAGCGAAGGGATGGCTAACACCATATATTTT. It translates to CASEGMANTIYF.

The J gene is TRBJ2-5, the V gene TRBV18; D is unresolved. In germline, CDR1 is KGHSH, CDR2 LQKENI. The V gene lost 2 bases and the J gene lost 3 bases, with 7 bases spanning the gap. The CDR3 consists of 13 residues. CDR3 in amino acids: CASSPDSKETQYF. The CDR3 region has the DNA TGTGCCAGCTCACCAGATTCGAAAGAGACCCAGTACTTC.